This TCR beta chain was sequenced for a study of cytomegalovirus exposure and HLA in healthy donors. Overall study results and limits: Researchers reported from a later analysis that most CMV-associated TCR beta chains appeared HLA-restricted. High sensitivity and specificity were reportedly achieved when the classifier diagnosed cytomegalovirus status.

This clone occurred once. Its specificity is unknown. Vbeta (60) and Jbeta (13) primers were used in the PCR. Only in-frame clones appear in the TCRdb table, and some are missing; sequencing was by immunoSEQ multiplex PCR. The table shows about 150,000 clones, with 75% to 80% occurring only once. Sequences were obtained from PBMCs. This clonotype originated in a male donor in good health and CMV-seronegative.

CDR3 residues: CASSQGGSNQPQHF. DNA for the CDR3: TGTGCCAGCAGCCAGGGGGGCTCCAATCAGCCCCAGCATTTT. The chain is built from TRBV5-4 and TRBJ1-5, with 7 bases matching TRBD1. This CDR3 comprises 14 residues. CDR1 and CDR2 (germline): SGHNT, YYREEE (reference sequence). V shed 4 bases, J shed 3 bases, and the junction held 4 bases outside the gene matches.